Following are 15 T cell receptor beta chains from one sample sequenced in a study of T cell responses to AZD1222 COVID-19 vaccine. The assay was immunoSEQ multiplex PCR, and TCRdb's table has in-frame clones only and misses some. The table includes about 220,000 clones, under 95% detected once. Sequencing used peripheral blood, obtained on day 0 of MenACWY control vaccination. Source of these receptors: an adult in good health.

This chain connects TRBV2 to TRBJ1-1; D not certain. Germline V CDR1 and CDR2: SNHLY, FYNNEI. CDR3 length: 10 amino acids. V lost 8 bases to trimming and J lost 6 bases, with 7 bases between them. The CDR3: CASLVAEAFF. In nucleotides, the CDR3 is TGTGCCAGCTTGGTGGCTGAAGCTTTCTTT.

V usage is TRBV20-1 and J usage is TRBJ1-5; no clear D gene. Germline V lookup: CDR1 DFQATT, CDR2 SNEGSKA (reference sequence). V shed 6 bases and J shed 8 bases, with 11 bases lying between them. This CDR3 has 11 amino acids. CDR3 coding DNA: TGCAGTGCCGCGGTGGGTGAGCCCCAGCATTTT. Translating it yields CSAAVGEPQHF.

The rearrangement joins TRBV4-1 to TRBJ2-2; unclear D gene. Trimming removed 0 bases at V and 2 bases at J, with 7 bases between. Germline CDR1 MGHRA, CDR2 YSYEKL. This CDR3 contains 15 residues. The CDR3 DNA reads TGCGCCAGCAGCCAAGAGGCCAGAAACACCGGGGAGCTGTTTTTT. Translating gives CASSQEARNTGELFF.

This clone was detected once. The V call is TRBV28, the J call TRBJ1-2; D gene uncertain. From germline, CDR1 is MDHEN and CDR2 SYDVKM. V dropped 6 bases and J dropped 4 bases, with 15 bases sitting between them. CDR3 length: 14 amino acids. CDR3 sequence: CASRQTQVIYGYTF. The CDR3, as DNA: TGTGCCAGCAGACAAACACAAGTAATCTATGGCTACACCTTC.

The V and J genes are TRBV5-4 and TRBJ2-7; TRBD2 might be the D (6 bases). Trimming removed 2 bases at V and 3 bases at J, with 12 bases between. CDR1 is SGHNT, CDR2 YYREEE, per germline (reference sequence). This CDR3 contains 14 residues. Here the CDR3 reads CASSFSGGNYEQYF. The CDR3, as DNA: TGTGCCAGCAGCTTCAGTGGGGGGAACTACGAGCAGTACTTC. Looking up the rest from reference TRBV5-4 and TRBJ2-7 gives the full variable domain: ETGVTQSPTHLIKTRGQQVTLRCSSQSGHNTVSWYQQALGQGPQFIFQYYREEENGRGNFPPRFSGLQFPNYSSELNVNALELDDSALYLCASSFSGGNYEQYFGPGTRLTVT.

This chain uses TRBV19 with TRBJ1-4; D gene ambiguous. The V gene's germline CDR1 is LNHDA and CDR2 SQIVND (reference sequence). This CDR3 has 13 amino acids. Between the trimmed V and J ends, which lost 6 bases and 8 bases, there was a span of 13 bases. The DNA for the CDR3 is TGTGCCAGTAGGACCCTGTTGGCAGAAAAACTGTTTTTT. It encodes CASRTLLAEKLFF.

This clone turned up a few times. The rearrangement joins TRBV7-6 to TRBJ2-5; TRBD2 aligns across 9 bases. V gave up 5 bases and J gave up 7 bases; unmatched junction bases: 14. The CDR3 contains 16 residues. Germline values: CDR1 SGHVS, CDR2 FNYEAQ. As DNA, the CDR3 is TGTGCCAGCAGCCCAAGGCGGGGGGGCCCGATCGGGACCCAGTACTTC. Translation gives CASSPRRGGPIGTQYF.

The gene calls are TRBV3-1 (or the pseudogene TRBV3-2) and TRBJ1-1; D gene ambiguous. The V and J ends lost 0 bases and 1 base respectively, with 9 bases between them. CDR1 is LGHDT, CDR2 YNNKEL, per germline (reference sequence). This CDR3 spans 15 amino acids. DNA for the CDR3: TGTGCCAGCAGCCAAGATCAACTGACGAACACTGAAGCTTTCTTT. This codes for CASSQDQLTNTEAFF.

This chain connects TRBV12-3 or TRBV12-4 to TRBJ1-2, with D possibly being TRBD1 (6 bases). The CDR3 runs to 13 residues. Trimming cost V 5 bases and J 8 bases, with 15 bases left between them. The CDR3 spells CASSPSQGLGYTF. The CDR3, as DNA: TGTGCCAGCAGTCCCAGCCAGGGGTTAGGCTACACCTTC.

The chain is built from TRBV3-1 (or the pseudogene TRBV3-2) and TRBJ1-5; tentative D call: TRBD1 (6 bases). V was shortened by 0 bases and J by 7 bases, with 22 bases between the two germline ends. The CDR3 length is 18 residues. Per the germline V gene, CDR1 is LGHDT and CDR2 is YNNKEL (reference sequence). CDR3 loop: CASSQDRMGGGLRQPQHF. Here the CDR3 DNA reads TGTGCCAGCAGCCAAGATCGTATGGGTGGGGGGCTTAGACAGCCCCAGCATTTT.

The chain carries TRBV6-1 and TRBJ1-2; no definite D call. CDR3 size: 15 residues. Germline V CDR1 and CDR2: MNHNS, SASEGT. The ends were cut back, 0 bases at V and 3 bases at J, with 11 bases in the middle. CDR3 sequence (DNA): TGTGCCAGCAGTGAAGCTATGGCGGAGTACTATGGCTACACCTTC. This codes for CASSEAMAEYYGYTF.

V and J are TRBV7-2 and TRBJ2-7; TRBD1 matches 10 bases. V was pared by 0 bases and J by 2 bases, with 4 bases of the junction left unmatched. This CDR3 is built from 16 residues. Germline-derived CDR1 and CDR2 are SGHTA and FQGNSA. This chain's CDR3 is CASSLAVGTGAYEQYF. CDR3 bases: TGTGCCAGCAGCTTAGCTGTAGGGACAGGGGCCTACGAGCAGTACTTC.

This chain joins TRBV6-6 and TRBJ1-3; 7 bases are a match to TRBD1. Germline-derived CDR1 and CDR2 are MNHNY and SVGAGI (reference sequence). V was clipped by 10 bases and J by 0 bases; unmatched bases: 12. The CDR3 spans 16 residues. The CDR3 here is CATWGRGLSSGNTIYF. CDR3 coding DNA: TGTGCCACCTGGGGGAGGGGGCTCAGCTCTGGAAACACCATATATTTT.

The chain recombines TRBV7-2 with TRBJ1-3; TRBD1 matches at 7 bases. This CDR3 region has 15 residues. V lost 5 bases, J lost 0 bases, and 4 bases stayed unmatched. The V gene's germline CDR1 is SGHTA and CDR2 FQGNSA. For the CDR3, the DNA is TGTGCCAGCAGCCAGGGGGGGATCTCTGGAAACACCATATATTTT. Translated: CASSQGGISGNTIYF.

CDR3: CASSPDSDYGYTF. DNA for the CDR3: TGTGCCAGCAGCCCCGACAGTGACTATGGCTACACCTTC. V gene TRBV6-5 combines with J gene TRBJ1-2; perhaps TRBD1 as D (5 bases). The CDR3 length is 13 residues. V was clipped by 6 bases and J by 3 bases, with 11 bases between them. Germline lookup yields CDR1 MNHEY and CDR2 SVGAGI.